Shown below are 23 T cell receptor beta chains from a single sample sequenced in a study of cytomegalovirus exposure and HLA in healthy donors. The PCR ran on 60 Vbeta and 13 Jbeta primers. Generated by immunoSEQ multiplex PCR, the TCRdb table keeps only in-frame clones and is missing some. The table includes fewer than 90,000 clones, about 80% detected once. Sequences were obtained from PBMCs. The source is a female donor in good health and CMV-seronegative.

The chain links TRBV7-9 to TRBJ2-2; 10 nucleotides align to TRBD2. Trimming removed 4 bases from V and 4 bases from J; junction bases left unmatched: 6. The CDR3 is made up of 16 amino acids. Germline CDR1 is SEHNR and CDR2 is FQNEAQ (reference sequence). The CDR3 nucleotides read TGTGCCAGCAGCTCTCCGGGACTAGCGTTCACCGGGGAGCTGTTTTTT. Residues: CASSSPGLAFTGELFF.

This chain uses TRBV12-2 with TRBJ1-5; the table calls TRBD1, which could not be checked here. TRBV12-2 is termed a pseudogene. CDR3 length: 16 amino acids. CDR3: CASRFIGRGYNQPQHF. The CDR3 nucleotides read TGTGCAAGTCGCTTCATAGGTAGGGGTTACAATCAGCCCCAGCATTTT.

V is TRBV5-4 and J is TRBJ2-7, with TRBD1 identical over 9 bases. The CDR3 has 16 amino acids. The V segment lost 2 bases and the J segment 0 bases; nucleotides outside the gene matches: 6. Germline V gives CDR1 SGHNT, CDR2 YYREEE (reference sequence). The CDR3 coding sequence is TGTGCCAGCAGCTTTCCGGGACAGGGCCTCTCCTACGAGCAGTACTTC. Residues: CASSFPGQGLSYEQYF.

This chain uses TRBV10-2 with TRBJ2-5; 10 nucleotides agree with TRBD2. With V trimmed by 6 bases and J by 5 bases, 9 bases remained unmatched. The CDR3 runs 15 residues. Germline lookup yields CDR1 WSHSY and CDR2 SAAADI. The CDR3 sequence: CASRTSSGSWETQYF. CDR3 sequence (DNA): TGCGCCAGCAGGACATCTAGCGGGAGCTGGGAGACCCAGTACTTC.

The chain combines TRBV5-4 with TRBJ2-3; D is perhaps TRBD2 (6 bases). Germline V CDR1 and CDR2: SGHNT, YYREEE (reference sequence). The CDR3 is made up of 15 amino acids. Between the trimmed V and J ends, which lost 1 base and 1 base, there was a span of 10 bases. For the CDR3, the DNA is TGTGCCAGCAGCTTGACTAGCTTTGGCACAGATACGCAGTATTTT. Encoded protein: CASSLTSFGTDTQYF.

This clone was seen a few times. The chain employs TRBV27 and TRBJ1-1; TRBD1 matches 7 bases. The CDR3 length is 15 residues. CDR1 and CDR2 (germline): MNHEY, SMNVEV (reference sequence). Germline trimming cut 6 bases from V and 1 base from J; bases unmatched to any gene: 8. CDR3 DNA sequence: TGTGCCAGCAGGGACACCTACAGGGGGAACACTGAAGCTTTCTTT. This encodes CASRDTYRGNTEAFF.

In regard to this clone: The junction does not match germline at one end; this may be a read error. The chain joins TRBV5-1 to TRBJ1-1; possibly TRBD1 for D (6 bases). Germline V gives CDR1 SGHRS, CDR2 YFSETQ. The CDR3 is 14 residues long. The CDR3: CASSLGHPNTEAFF. Written as DNA, the CDR3 is TGCGCCAGCAGTTTGGGACACCCGAACACTGAAGCTTTCTTT.

The chain uses TRBV2 and TRBJ2-7; D is perhaps TRBD1 (6 bases). Germline CDR1 and CDR2: SNHLY and FYNNEI. The CDR3 covers 15 residues. V was clipped by 3 bases and J by 1 base, with 13 bases between them. The CDR3, as DNA: TGTGCCAGCAGTGAGGGTACAGGGCTGTCCTACGAGCAGTACTTC. Protein: CASSEGTGLSYEQYF.

The CDR3, as DNA: TGTGCCAGCAGTAATAGGGGAGGGGGCTATGGCTACACCTTC. Its protein is CASSNRGGGYGYTF. The J gene is TRBJ1-2, the V gene TRBV28; D perhaps matches TRBD1 (6 bases). Trimming took off 5 bases at V and 4 bases at J, with 14 bases between the two ends. Looked up from germline, CDR1 is MDHEN and CDR2 is SYDVKM. The CDR3 spans 14 residues.

The chain links TRBV6-5 to TRBJ2-6; TRBD1 matches 8 bases. With V trimmed by 4 bases and J by 4 bases, 3 bases remained unmatched. CDR3 length: 15 amino acids. In germline, CDR1 is MNHEY, CDR2 SVGAGI. CDR3 residues: CASSLDRAGANVLTF. CDR3 nucleotides: TGTGCCAGCAGTTTGGACAGGGCGGGGGCCAACGTCCTGACTTTC.

The rearrangement uses TRBV7-9 and TRBJ1-5, with 7 bases aligning to TRBD1. The CDR3 has 14 amino acids. Germline assignment: CDR1 SEHNR and CDR2 FQNEAQ (reference sequence). V trimming: 4 bases; J trimming: 5 bases; junction bases outside the gene matches: 5. The CDR3: CASSSDRPDQPQHF. DNA of the CDR3: TGTGCCAGCAGCTCGGACAGGCCGGATCAGCCCCAGCATTTT.

V usage is TRBV29-1 and J usage is TRBJ1-5; the match to TRBD1 covers 11 bases. There are 14 residues in the CDR3. Germline CDR1 reads SQVTM; CDR2 reads ANQGSEA. V dropped 6 bases and J dropped 3; count of bases not matched to a gene: 4. Here the CDR3 DNA reads TGCAGCGTGGGGGACAGGGGGGCCAATCAGCCCCAGCATTTT. As protein: CSVGDRGANQPQHF. Looking up the rest from reference TRBV29-1 and TRBJ1-5 gives the full variable domain: SAVISQKPSRDICQRGTSLTIQCQVDSQVTMMFWYRQQPGQSLTLIATANQGSEATYESGFVIDKFPISRPNLTFSTLTVSNMSPEDSSIYLCSVGDRGANQPQHFGDGTRLSIL.

The chain employs TRBV4-1 and TRBJ2-1; weak D call: TRBD1 (5 bases). This CDR3 spans 14 amino acids. In germline, CDR1 is MGHRA, CDR2 YSYEKL. Trimming cost V 4 bases and J 5 bases, with 12 bases left between them. DNA for the CDR3: TGCGCCAGCAGCCCCTTACTACAGGACAATGAGCAGTTCTTC. Translating it yields CASSPLLQDNEQFF.

J is TRBJ2-1 and V is TRBV6-1; D uncertain. CDR3 length equals 14 residues. Germline CDR1 MNHNS, CDR2 SASEGT. Trimming shortened V by 2 bases and J by 4 bases, and 9 bases separated the two germline ends. The CDR3 region is CASSERGGYNEQFF. As DNA, the CDR3 is TGTGCCAGCAGTGAACGAGGCGGTTACAATGAGCAGTTCTTC.

The chain employs TRBV7-3 and TRBJ2-7, with D possibly matching TRBD1 (6 bases). V was clipped by 3 bases and J by 3 bases, with 9 bases between them. The CDR3 totals 13 residues. Germline-derived CDR1 and CDR2 are SGHTA and FQGTGA. The CDR3 is CASSLDSYYEQYF. Written as DNA, the CDR3 is TGTGCCAGCAGCTTGGACAGTTACTACGAGCAGTACTTC. Full variable domain (outside the CDR3, taken from reference TRBV7-3 and TRBJ2-7): GAGVSQTPSNKVTEKGKYVELRCDPISGHTALYWYRQSLGQGPEFLIYFQGTGAADDSGLPNDRFFAVRPEGSVSTLKIQRTERGDSAVYLCASSLDSYYEQYFGPGTRLTVT.

This rearrangement joins TRBV6-5 to TRBJ1-1; D is unclear. The V gene's germline CDR1 is MNHEY and CDR2 SVGAGI. Trimming removed 2 bases at V and 0 bases at J, with 7 bases between. This CDR3 is built from 14 residues. CDR3 in amino acids: CASSYEIMNTEAFF. The CDR3 nucleotides are TGTGCCAGCAGTTACGAGATCATGAACACTGAAGCTTTCTTT.

CDR3 sequence: CASSMYGLSYEQYF. CDR3 DNA sequence: TGTGCCAGTAGTATGTACGGACTTTCCTACGAGCAGTACTTC. The chain recombines TRBV19 with TRBJ2-7; the D gene is possibly TRBD2 (5 bases). The length of the CDR3 is 14 residues. Trimming removed 3 bases at V and 1 base at J, with 10 bases between. Looked up from germline, CDR1 is LNHDA and CDR2 is SQIVND (reference sequence).

V usage is TRBV27 and J usage is TRBJ1-4, with 8 bases identical to TRBD1. The CDR3 contains 13 residues. The V gene's germline CDR1 is MNHEY and CDR2 SMNVEV (reference sequence). V shed 5 bases, J shed 10 bases, and the junction held 6 bases outside the gene matches. In DNA, the CDR3 is TGTGCCAGCAGTATAATCGACAGGGGAAAACTGTTTTTT. Protein product: CASSIIDRGKLFF.

The chain recombines TRBV9 with TRBJ2-3, with TRBD2 matching 7 bases. This CDR3 region has 15 residues. V trimming: 0 bases; J trimming: 2 bases; junction bases outside the gene matches: 3. Looked up from germline, CDR1 is SGDLS and CDR2 is YYNGEE. CDR3 in DNA: TGTGCCAGCAGCGTAGCCGGGGACTACACAGATACGCAGTATTTT. Protein product: CASSVAGDYTDTQYF.

The chain is built from TRBV2 and TRBJ2-7; 9 bases agree with TRBD1. The CDR3 consists of 12 residues. The V gene end was trimmed by 6 bases and the J gene end by 3 bases; junction bases not matched to a gene: 0. The V gene's germline CDR1 is SNHLY and CDR2 FYNNEI. The DNA of the CDR3 is TGTGCCAGCAGGACAGGGGGCTACGAGCAGTACTTC. It translates to CASRTGGYEQYF.

The V and J genes are TRBV27 and TRBJ1-1; 10 nucleotides line up with TRBD1. This CDR3 spans 14 amino acids. The trim removed 6 bases at V and 13 bases at J, leaving 14 bases unmatched. Germline V lookup: CDR1 MNHEY, CDR2 SMNVEV (reference sequence). The CDR3 is CASSPIDRTGGIFF. The CDR3 bases are TGTGCCAGCAGCCCAATTGACCGGACAGGGGGTATTTTCTTT.

The chain joins TRBV7-9 to TRBJ1-2; TRBD1 agrees at 9 bases. Germline CDR1 reads SEHNR; CDR2 reads FQNEAQ (reference sequence). The CDR3 contains 14 residues. J was trimmed by 2 bases and V by 3 bases; bases with no gene match: 1. CDR3 loop: CASSLGTGNYGYTF. The CDR3 region has the DNA TGTGCCAGCAGCTTGGGGACAGGGAACTATGGCTACACCTTC. The whole variable domain, filled in from reference TRBV7-9 and TRBJ1-2, reads DTGVSQNPRHKITKRGQNVTFRCDPISEHNRLYWYRQTLGQGPEFLTYFQNEAQLEKSRLLSDRFSAERPKGSFSTLEIQRTEQGDSAMYLCASSLGTGNYGYTFGSGTRLTVV.

The chain joins TRBV5-1 to TRBJ2-7; TRBD1 aligns across 10 bases. CDR1 and CDR2 (germline): SGHRS, YFSETQ. Trimming at V came to 3 bases and at J to 3 bases, leaving 3 bases not matched to a gene. The CDR3 is 14 residues long. CDR3 residues: CASSYGTGDYEQYF. CDR3 coding DNA: TGCGCCAGCAGCTACGGGACAGGGGACTACGAGCAGTACTTC.